The T cell receptor beta chain under discussion was sequenced for a study of blood T cell repertoires in COVID-19. For the study at large: The United States, Italy and Spain provided the acute and convalescent COVID-19 samples. The analysed material was cDNA or gDNA that came from T cells, B-cell-depleted T cells, or PBMCs.

V lost 5 bases, J lost 0 bases, and 13 bases lay in between. Germline V gene lookup returns CDR1 SGHTA and CDR2 FQGNSA. This CDR3 region has 15 residues. Source study methods: Reference gene primer amplification gave estimated nucleated cell counts. TCRdb keeps only in-frame clones here, not all; method: immunoSEQ multiplex PCR. D and trimming come from the DNA, and the V and J calls and clone size come from that table. Of about 130,000 clones in the sample, about 85% were seen once. The V call is TRBV7-2, the J call TRBJ1-1, with TRBD1 as a possible D gene (6 bases). This receptor was taken from a man aged 40-50 years with active or convalescent COVID-19. Sequencing input: peripheral blood. CDR3 loop: CASSPWGLVNTEAFF. The CDR3 bases are TGTGCCAGCAGCCCATGGGGGCTAGTGAACACTGAAGCTTTCTTT.